The rows below give T cell receptor beta chains drawn from one sample of a study of blood T cell repertoires in COVID-19. Sequencing was performed with immunoSEQ multiplex PCR; in TCRdb, only in-frame clones are kept and a portion is missing. The table has some 490,000 clones, roughly nine tenths seen once; the top ten hold 6.5% to 9.5%. Sequenced material: PBMCs or T cells enriched from blood (not recorded which). These receptor sequences come from a woman aged 55-70 years who had recovered from COVID-19. CDR3s include the opening cysteine and the closing phenylalanine or tryptophan. Fields, in order: V gene, D gene, J gene, clone size, CDR3 protein, CDR3 DNA. A D gene is named only where the DNA matches it firmly. The listing skips clone size in some rows; elsewhere it reads once, few, many or a size class.

TRBV10-2	TRBD1	TRBJ2-3	-	CASGGQGAFTDTQYF	TGCGCCAGCGGAGGACAGGGGGCCTTCACAGATACGCAGTATTTT
TRBV5-4	-	TRBJ1-1	-	CASSIGHPETEAFF	TGTGCCAGCAGCATAGGACACCCCGAAACTGAAGCTTTCTTT
TRBV6-5	-	TRBJ1-1	-	CASSYSRGNTEAFF	TGTGCCAGCAGTTACTCCCGAGGGAACACTGAAGCTTTCTTT
TRBV11-3	-	TRBJ2-2	-	CASSLSNTGELFF	TGTGCCAGCAGCTTGTCTAACACCGGGGAGCTGTTTTTT
TRBV2	-	TRBJ2-1	few	CASGRTVNEQFF	TGTGCCAGCGGGCGGACAGTAAATGAGCAGTTCTTC
TRBV7-9	-	TRBJ2-2	-	CASSLADGLAGTGELFF	TGTGCCAGCAGCTTAGCGGACGGGCTAGCCGGCACCGGGGAGCTGTTTTTT
TRBV19	TRBD1	TRBJ1-5	-	CASVPGQGSNQPQHF	TGTGCCAGTGTCCCGGGACAGGGGAGCAATCAGCCCCAGCATTTT
TRBV12-5	TRBD2	TRBJ2-2	-	CASGLGGAGDPNTGELFF	TGTGCTAGTGGTTTGGGCGGAGCGGGGGACCCTAACACCGGGGAGCTGTTTTTT
TRBV7-9	TRBD1	TRBJ2-1	-	CASSKLDRSYNEQFF	TGTGCCAGCAGCAAGCTGGACAGGTCCTACAATGAGCAGTTCTTC
TRBV6-5	TRBD1	TRBJ1-1	-	CASSYGQGEPEAFF	TGTGCCAGCAGTTACGGACAGGGGGAGCCTGAAGCTTTCTTT
TRBV6-5	TRBD2	TRBJ2-7	-	CATTQASGGAYEQYF	TGTGCCACCACACAGGCTAGCGGGGGGGCCTACGAGCAGTACTTC
TRBV12-3/TRBV12-4	-	TRBJ1-2	-	CASSWMMTANTF	TGTGCCAGCAGTTGGATGATGACAGCTAATACCTTC
TRBV27	TRBD2	TRBJ2-3	-	CASSLLAGRTDTQYF	TGTGCCAGCAGTTTGTTAGCGGGGCGCACAGATACGCAGTATTTT
TRBV29-1	-	TRBJ1-3	-	CSVARGPGNTIYF	TGCAGCGTTGCCCGAGGTCCTGGAAACACCATATATTTT
TRBV6-5	TRBD2	TRBJ2-2	-	CASSYSSGAYTGELFF	TGTGCCAGCAGTTACTCTAGCGGGGCCTACACCGGGGAGCTGTTTTTT
TRBV2	TRBD2	TRBJ2-5	-	CASTPGGGRETQYF	TGTGCCAGCACCCCGGGAGGGGGGCGAGAGACCCAGTACTTC
TRBV5-1	TRBD1	TRBJ2-3	-	CASGGQGNTDTQYF	TGCGCCAGCGGCGGACAGGGGAACACAGATACGCAGTATTTT
TRBV7-9	TRBD2	TRBJ2-7	once	CASRPGLDYEQYF	TGTGCCAGCAGACCCGGACTAGACTACGAGCAGTACTTC
TRBV3-1/TRBV3-2	-	TRBJ2-1	-	CASSLDYLSYNEQFF	TGTGCCAGCAGCCTTGACTACCTATCCTACAATGAGCAGTTCTTC
TRBV14	TRBD1	TRBJ2-5	-	CASSRRPGRGQETQYF	TGTGCCAGCAGCCGACGCCCGGGCAGGGGACAGGAGACCCAGTACTTC
TRBV27	-	TRBJ1-5	-	CASRGGGPNQPQHF	TGTGCCAGTCGTGGGGGGGGGCCCAATCAGCCCCAGCATTTT
TRBV5-1	TRBD1	TRBJ1-1	-	CASSPGQGMNTEAFF	TGCGCCAGCAGCCCCGGACAGGGAATGAACACTGAAGCTTTCTTT
TRBV2	-	TRBJ1-3	-	CASRLAGNTIYF	TGTGCCAGCAGGCTAGCTGGAAACACCATATATTTT
TRBV5-3	TRBD1	TRBJ1-3	-	CARSKDRGVSFSGNTIYF	TGTGCCAGAAGCAAGGACAGGGGGGTCTCGTTCTCTGGAAACACCATATATTTT
TRBV12-3/TRBV12-4	-	TRBJ1-2	-	CASSLAALTGILF	TGTGCCAGCAGTTTAGCGGCCCTGACAGGTATCCTGTTC
TRBV24-1	-	TRBJ2-1	-	CATSDQGFLEEQFF	TGTGCCACCAGTGATCAGGGGTTCCTCGAGGAGCAGTTCTTC
TRBV27	-	TRBJ1-4	-	CASSPDRSTNEKLFF	TGTGCCAGCAGTCCGGACAGATCAACTAATGAAAAACTGTTTTTT
TRBV24-1	TRBD1	TRBJ1-2	-	CATSDPGQGYGYTF	TGTGCCACCAGTGATCCGGGACAGGGGTATGGCTACACCTTC
TRBV18	TRBD2	TRBJ2-1	-	CASSPGLAYNEQFF	TGTGCCAGCTCACCCGGACTAGCTTACAATGAGCAGTTCTTC
TRBV7-2	-	TRBJ2-4	once	CASSVKGTKNIQYF	TGTGCCAGCAGCGTTAAGGGGACCAAAAACATTCAGTACTTC
TRBV9	TRBD2	TRBJ2-1	-	CASSVLAGMGEQFF	TGTGCCAGCAGCGTCCTAGCGGGTATGGGGGAGCAGTTCTTC
TRBV6-2/TRBV6-3	-	TRBJ2-6	-	CASSAQGSGANVLTF	TGTGCCAGCAGTGCACAGGGCTCTGGGGCCAACGTCCTGACTTTC
TRBV24-1	TRBD1	TRBJ1-2	once	CATSAPDRGDGYTF	TGTGCCACCAGTGCCCCGGACAGGGGAGATGGCTACACCTTC
TRBV24-1	TRBD1	TRBJ1-2	-	CATSDLTGGSGYTF	TGTGCCACCAGTGACCTGACAGGGGGAAGTGGCTACACCTTC
TRBV14	TRBD2	TRBJ2-1	-	CASSQQAGGHNEQFF	TGTGCCAGCAGCCAACAGGCGGGGGGGCACAATGAGCAGTTCTTC
TRBV24-1	TRBD1	TRBJ1-2	once	CATSDPTGEGIYGYTF	TGTGCCACCAGTGACCCGACAGGGGAAGGGATCTATGGCTACACCTTC
TRBV30	TRBD1	TRBJ1-5	-	CAWRGTGASQPQHF	TGTGCCTGGAGAGGGACAGGGGCTTCTCAGCCCCAGCATTTT
TRBV6-1	TRBD1	TRBJ1-5	-	CASSEAVNGHRGVSNQPQHF	TGTGCCAGCAGTGAAGCGGTTAACGGCCACAGGGGAGTTAGCAATCAGCCCCAGCATTTT
TRBV6-5	-	TRBJ1-3	-	CASSYSVQGGNTIYF	TGTGCCAGCAGTTACAGCGTCCAGGGTGGAAACACCATATATTTT
TRBV6-5	-	TRBJ1-1	once	CASSRERQANTEAFF	TGTGCCAGCAGCCGAGAAAGACAGGCGAACACTGAAGCTTTCTTT
TRBV12-3/TRBV12-4	-	TRBJ1-2	-	CASSLVQGYGYTF	TGTGCCAGCAGTTTAGTACAGGGCTATGGCTACACCTTC
TRBV19	-	TRBJ2-2	-	CATGRGRDSNTGELFF	TGTGCCACAGGACGCGGCAGGGATTCGAACACCGGGGAGCTGTTTTTT
TRBV13	TRBD1	TRBJ1-2	-	CASSLGQGTGGYTF	TGTGCCAGCAGCTTAGGACAGGGGACCGGTGGCTACACCTTC
TRBV28	-	TRBJ1-2	-	CASSLVRFGYTF	TGTGCCAGCAGTTTAGTGAGGTTTGGCTACACCTTC
TRBV19	-	TRBJ2-1	few	CASHMTGYNEQFF	TGTGCCAGTCATATGACCGGGTACAATGAGCAGTTCTTC
TRBV27	TRBD1	TRBJ1-1	-	CASSLRPGTEMNTEAFF	TGTGCCAGCAGTCTACGTCCCGGGACAGAAATGAACACTGAAGCTTTCTTT
TRBV9	TRBD1	TRBJ2-3	-	CASQGAGTDTQYF	TGTGCCAGTCAGGGGGCGGGCACAGATACGCAGTATTTT
TRBV10-3	TRBD2	TRBJ2-3	-	CAITMEASGGTDTQYF	TGTGCCATCACCATGGAGGCTAGCGGGGGCACAGATACGCAGTATTTT
TRBV15	TRBD1	TRBJ2-5	-	CATSRTGPGETQYF	TGTGCCACCAGCAGGACAGGGCCCGGGGAGACCCAGTACTTC
TRBV2	-	TRBJ1-6	-	CASSGQNLYNSPLHF	TGTGCCAGCAGTGGACAGAACCTCTATAATTCACCCCTCCACTTT
TRBV15	-	TRBJ2-7	once	CATSRETAEYYEQYF	TGTGCCACCTCCCGGGAGACGGCTGAATACTACGAGCAGTACTTC
TRBV18	TRBD1	TRBJ1-1	-	CASSPTGGTEAFF	TGTGCCAGCTCGCCTACAGGGGGCACTGAAGCTTTCTTT